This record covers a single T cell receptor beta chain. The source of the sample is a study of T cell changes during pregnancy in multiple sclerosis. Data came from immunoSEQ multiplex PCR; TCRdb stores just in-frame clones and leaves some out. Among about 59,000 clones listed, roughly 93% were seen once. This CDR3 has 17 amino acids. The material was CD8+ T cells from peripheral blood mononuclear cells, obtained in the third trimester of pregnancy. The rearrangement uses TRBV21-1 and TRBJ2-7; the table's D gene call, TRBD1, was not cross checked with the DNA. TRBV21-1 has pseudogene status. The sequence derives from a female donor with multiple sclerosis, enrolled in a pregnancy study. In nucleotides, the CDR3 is TGTGCCAGCAGCAAAGCCAGTCGGACACCCAGCTCCTACGAGCAGTACTTC. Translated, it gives CASSKASRTPSSYEQYF.